Relative to its sample, the clone carrying this TCR beta chain is hyperexpanded (1% or more). Its antigen is unknown. This sample was included in a study of PD-1 blockade in mismatch repair-deficient tumors. Overall study context: All were previously treated, progressing patients with about a dozen mismatch repair-deficient cancer types.

Study-wide points: Rapid post-treatment expansion, then contraction, generally preceding radiologic response, marked tumor-resident clones.

PCR or immunohistochemistry showed mismatch repair deficiency in every enrolled patient. CDR1 is PRHDT, CDR2 FYEKMQ, per germline (reference sequence). The ends were cut back, 1 base at V and 8 bases at J, with 8 bases in the middle. The CDR3 has 13 amino acids. The repertoire was sequenced with immunoSEQ multiplex PCR; TCRdb's copy has only in-frame clones and lacks some. The table shows over 60,000 clones, with 88% occurring only once. The chain has TRBV13 and TRBJ1-4; D not resolved. The material sequenced was peripheral blood, taken 52 weeks after starting pembrolizumab. This receptor was taken from an adult with mismatch repair-deficient cancer. The CDR3 bases are TGTGCCAGCAGCTTAGTGCCAGACGAAAAACTGTTTTTT. Its protein product is CASSLVPDEKLFF.